These T cell receptor beta chains were read from a single sample in a study of blood T cells in healthy people across ages. TCRdb reanalysed the 5' RACE reads using MiXCR and keeps one entry per CDR3 protein. The sample lists about 1.7 million distinct CDR3 sequences; 28% were seen once. The specimen sequenced was blood. The source is a woman aged 25 to 39 in good health. Each CDR3 is given with its conserved first and last residue. D genes are given only for firm matches. Part of the rows lack a size; the others show once, few, many or a class for expanded clones.

>-|-|TRBV6-5|TRBJ2-7
CASSLGNRGRGHEQYF
TGTGCCAGCAGCCTGGGGAACAGGGGGAGGGGGCACGAGCAGTACTTC
>-|TRBD1|TRBV7-9|TRBJ2-7
CASSQGRGQGYEQYF
TGTGCCAGCAGCCAAGGGCGGGGACAGGGGTACGAGCAGTACTTC
>few|-|TRBV7-2|TRBJ2-5
CASTGGRTKETQYF
TGTGCCAGCACCGGAGGGAGGACCAAAGAGACCCAGTACTTC
>-|-|TRBV4-3|TRBJ1-1
CASSQDKGPPNTEAFF
TGCGCCAGCAGCCAAGATAAAGGACCGCCGAACACTGAAGCTTTCTTT
>many|-|TRBV6-5|TRBJ2-5
CASSFTIQQETQYF
TGTGCCAGCAGTTTTACCATCCAACAAGAGACCCAGTACTTC
>many|TRBD2|TRBV12-3/TRBV12-4|TRBJ2-5
CASRLAGPQETQYF
TGTGCCAGCAGACTAGCGGGGCCTCAAGAGACCCAGTACTTC
>-|TRBD2|TRBV4-2|TRBJ2-5
CASSQDRVGGIQYF
TGTGCCAGCAGCCAAGATCGGGTGGGGGGGATCCAGTACTTC
>many|-|TRBV29-1|TRBJ2-7
CSVVSGPYEQYF
TGCAGCGTTGTTAGCGGACCCTACGAGCAGTACTTC
>-|-|TRBV2|TRBJ1-4
CASSDWELGTNEKLFF
TGTGCCAGCAGTGACTGGGAATTAGGAACTAATGAAAAACTGTTTTTT
>-|-|TRBV30|TRBJ2-1
CAWSLPGYSSYNEQFF
TGTGCCTGGAGTTTACCAGGGTACAGCTCCTACAATGAGCAGTTCTTC
>many|-|TRBV12-3/TRBV12-4|TRBJ2-2
CASESGELFF
TGTGCCAGTGAGTCCGGGGAGCTGTTTTTT
>few|-|TRBV20-1|TRBJ1-6
CSASLGEGTPLHF
TGCAGTGCTAGCTTGGGGGAGGGGACACCCCTCCACTTT
>-|-|TRBV12-3/TRBV12-4|TRBJ2-3
CASSPSAYTQYF
TGTGCCAGCAGTCCCTCCGCATATACGCAGTATTTT
>few|-|TRBV3-1|TRBJ2-1
CASSQKVTAITYNEQFF
TGTGCCAGCAGCCAGAAGGTGACAGCGATTACCTACAATGAGCAGTTCTTC
>many|TRBD2|TRBV20-1|TRBJ2-1
CSAGEGTGSYNEQFF
TGCAGTGCTGGGGAGGGTACGGGCTCCTACAATGAGCAGTTCTTC
>-|TRBD1|TRBV7-6|TRBJ2-3
CASSETGRTDTQYF
TGTGCCAGCAGCGAGACAGGGCGCACAGATACGCAGTATTTT
>few|TRBD2|TRBV11-2|TRBJ2-5
CASSWGREGTQYF
TGTGCCAGCAGCTGGGGACGGGAGGGGACCCAGTACTTC
>-|-|TRBV20-1|TRBJ2-1
CSARETRSGANEQFF
TGCAGTGCTCGCGAGACTAGATCGGGGGCAAATGAGCAGTTCTTC
>few|-|TRBV5-1|TRBJ2-1
CASSRGDLRANEQFF
TGCGCCAGCAGTCGCGGGGACCTGAGGGCCAATGAGCAGTTCTTC
>many|-|TRBV20-1|TRBJ2-1
CSARPPPHIRKSEQFF
TGCAGTGCTAGACCGCCACCGCACATAAGAAAGAGTGAGCAGTTCTTC
>few|-|TRBV12-3/TRBV12-4|TRBJ2-1
CASSLLGGARNNEQFF
TGTGCCAGCAGTTTATTAGGTGGGGCCCGCAACAATGAGCAGTTCTTC
>few|-|TRBV10-3|TRBJ2-3
CAISDSSEVLALRSTDTQYF
TGTGCCATCAGTGACTCAAGTGAGGTGCTAGCACTGAGAAGCACAGATACGCAGTATTTT
>-|-|TRBV19|TRBJ2-3
CASSGFPGSTDTQYF
TGTGCCAGTAGTGGGTTTCCGGGGTCCACGGATACGCAGTATTTT
>few|-|TRBV7-2|TRBJ2-4
CASRPEEAGANGIQYF
TGTGCCAGCAGACCCGAGGAGGCAGGGGCCAATGGCATTCAGTACTTC